This T cell receptor beta chain was identified during a study of control samples from healthy donors and cancer patients. Data came from immunoSEQ multiplex PCR; TCRdb stores just in-frame clones and leaves some out. The data show about 120,000 clones, with over 75% seen just once and about 1.1% held by the top ten. This CDR3 is 20 amino acids long. V lost 5 bases, J lost 0 bases, and 18 bases stayed unmatched. Looked up from germline, CDR1 is MNHEY and CDR2 is SMNVEV (reference sequence). The receptor was derived from a woman aged 45-60 years with colorectal cancer. The specimen was PBMCs. The rearrangement uses TRBV27 and TRBJ2-1; 8 nucleotides agree with TRBD2. As DNA, the CDR3 is TGTGCCAGCAGTCCCGTCGGGGGGGTTGGGGGGTATTACTCCTACAATGAGCAGTTCTTC. This translates into CASSPVGGVGGYYSYNEQFF.